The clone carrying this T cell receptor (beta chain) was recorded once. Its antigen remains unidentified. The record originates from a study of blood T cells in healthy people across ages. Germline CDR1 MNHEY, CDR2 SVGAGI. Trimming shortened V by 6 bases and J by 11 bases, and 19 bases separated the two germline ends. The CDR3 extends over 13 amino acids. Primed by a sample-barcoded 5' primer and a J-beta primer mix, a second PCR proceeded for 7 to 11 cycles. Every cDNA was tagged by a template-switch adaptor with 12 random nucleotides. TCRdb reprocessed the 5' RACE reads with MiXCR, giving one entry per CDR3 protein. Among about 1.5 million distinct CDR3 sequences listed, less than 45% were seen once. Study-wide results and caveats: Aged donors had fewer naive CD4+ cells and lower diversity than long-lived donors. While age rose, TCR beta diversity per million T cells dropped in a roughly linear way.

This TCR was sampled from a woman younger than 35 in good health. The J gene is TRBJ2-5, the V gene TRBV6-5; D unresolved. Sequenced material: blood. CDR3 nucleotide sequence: TGTGCCAGCAGACGACCGTACTACAATGAGCAGTACTTC. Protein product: CASRRPYYNEQYF.